These 18 T cell receptor beta chains were all obtained from the same sample, sequenced in a study of blood T cell repertoires in COVID-19. Assay: immunoSEQ multiplex PCR; the TCRdb copy retains only in-frame clones and omits some. The table includes fewer than 150,000 clones, approximately 85% detected once. The specimen sequenced was peripheral blood. The receptors were gathered from a woman aged 80 or older with acute or convalescent COVID-19.

The chain couples TRBV11-2 to TRBJ1-4; 11 nucleotides align to TRBD1. The junction had 6 bases not matched to a gene; V was cut back by 4 bases and J by 8 bases. The germline CDR1 and CDR2 sequences are SGHAT and FQNNGV. The CDR3 is 15 residues long. CDR3: CASSWRTGGAEKLFF. The CDR3 region has the DNA TGTGCCAGCAGCTGGAGGACAGGGGGCGCGGAAAAACTGTTTTTT.

Written as DNA, the CDR3 is TGTGCCAGCAGTGAAACCGGGACAGGGGAAGGTGGGCAGTACTTC. It translates to CASSETGTGEGGQYF. V usage is TRBV28 and J usage is TRBJ2-7; the match to TRBD1 covers 10 bases. J lost 9 bases, V lost 5 bases, and 13 bases had no gene match. The CDR3 sequence is 15 residues long. Germline-derived CDR1 and CDR2 are MDHEN and SYDVKM.

This chain uses TRBV10-2 with TRBJ1-6; D is uncertain. CDR3 length equals 15 residues. V was cut by 0 bases and J by 0 bases, with 3 bases left in between. Germline CDR1 WSHSY, CDR2 SAAADI. Here the CDR3 DNA reads TGCGCCAGCAGTGAGTCGAGCTCCTATAATTCACCCCTCCACTTT. Translated: CASSESSSYNSPLHF.

The gene calls are TRBV5-1 and TRBJ1-1; 11 nucleotides match TRBD1. Germline-derived CDR1 and CDR2 are SGHRS and YFSETQ. CDR3 length equals 17 residues. V trimming: 4 bases; J trimming: 8 bases; junction bases outside the gene matches: 16. CDR3 DNA sequence: TGCGCCAGCAGCCCTCAATCGCCTCCGGGACAGGGGGTAGAAGCTTTCTTT. Its protein is CASSPQSPPGQGVEAFF. The complete variable domain, with remaining parts taken from reference TRBV5-1 and TRBJ1-1, reads KAGVTQTPRYLIKTRGQQVTLSCSPISGHRSVSWYQQTPGQGLQFLFEYFSETQRNKGNFPGRFSGRQFSNSRSEMNVSTLELGDSALYLCASSPQSPPGQGVEAFFGQGTRLTVV.

The chain recombines TRBV9 with TRBJ2-7; 12 bases agree with TRBD1. The CDR3 has 13 amino acids. Per germline, CDR1 SGDLS and CDR2 YYNGEE. With 4 bases clipped from V and 12 bases from J, the junction kept 8 bases outside the gene matches. In DNA, the CDR3 is TGTGCCAGCAGCCCGGGGACAGGGGGCGTTCGGTACTTC. Residues: CASSPGTGGVRYF.

This clone was seen just once. This sequence joins TRBV3-1 (or the pseudogene TRBV3-2) and TRBJ2-3, with 7 bases lining up with TRBD2. In germline, CDR1 is LGHDT, CDR2 YNNKEL (reference sequence). This CDR3 has 16 residues. The J segment lost 0 bases and the V segment lost 4 bases, leaving 7 bases of the junction unmatched. The CDR3 sequence is CASSRLLAPSTDTQYF. As DNA, the CDR3 is TGTGCCAGCAGCCGCTTACTAGCGCCTAGCACAGATACGCAGTATTTT.

In nucleotides, the CDR3 is TGTGCCAGCAGCTTAGCCGGACAGGGGAGGCACGAGCAGTACTTC. This sequence encodes CASSLAGQGRHEQYF. This chain joins TRBV7-2 and TRBJ2-7; 9 bases match TRBD1. The V gene end was trimmed by 0 bases and the J gene end by 5 bases; junction bases not matched to a gene: 5. CDR1 and CDR2 from the germline V gene are SGHTA and FQGNSA. The CDR3 covers 15 residues.

In this sample, this clone turned up many times. This sequence joins TRBV7-3 and TRBJ2-1, with TRBD1 matching over 8 bases. This CDR3 is built from 16 residues. The V and J ends lost 2 bases and 8 bases, in that order; junction bases with no gene match: 11. Germline lookup yields CDR1 SGHTA and CDR2 FQGTGA. This CDR3 reads CASSLHQGAPWDEQFF. The CDR3, as DNA: TGTGCCAGCAGCTTACATCAGGGGGCGCCTTGGGATGAGCAGTTCTTC.

The rearrangement links TRBV7-6 to TRBJ1-4; D perhaps matches TRBD1 (5 bases). The length of the CDR3 is 15 residues. Per the germline V gene, CDR1 is SGHVS and CDR2 is FNYEAQ. Trimming took off 0 bases at V and 8 bases at J, with 13 bases between the two ends. CDR3 in amino acids: CASSLAGTWGEKLFF. The CDR3 DNA reads as TGTGCCAGCAGCTTAGCGGGTACATGGGGCGAAAAACTGTTTTTT.

V usage is TRBV5-1 and J usage is TRBJ2-6, with D possibly TRBD1 on 5 matching bases. The CDR3 consists of 14 residues. Between the trimmed V and J ends, which lost 5 bases and 0 bases, there was a span of 6 bases. Germline CDR1 is SGHRS and CDR2 is YFSETQ. DNA for the CDR3: TGCGCCAGCAGGGACAACTCTGGGGCCAACGTCCTGACTTTC. Protein product: CASRDNSGANVLTF.

J is TRBJ1-5 and V is TRBV20-1; maybe TRBD1 (5 bases). Trimming removed 3 bases from V and 1 base from J, with 13 bases in between. In germline, CDR1 is DFQATT, CDR2 SNEGSKA (reference sequence). CDR3 size: 15 residues. CDR3 bases: TGCAGTGCTAGTCACCCGACAGTAAGCAATCAGCCCCAGCATTTT. This gives the protein CSASHPTVSNQPQHF.

The chain has TRBV28 and TRBJ1-1, with 7 nucleotides matching TRBD1. After removal of 3 bases from V and 10 bases from J, the junction contained 5 bases not matched to a gene. Germline CDR1 MDHEN, CDR2 SYDVKM. The CDR3 extends over 12 amino acids. CDR3 protein: CASSLMSGGAFF. CDR3 DNA sequence: TGTGCCAGCAGTTTGATGTCAGGGGGAGCTTTCTTT.

This clone appeared once. CDR3 protein: CASRKGARTDRSYEQYF. CDR3 DNA: TGTGCCAGCAGAAAAGGGGCGCGGACAGACCGCTCCTACGAGCAGTACTTC. The gene calls are TRBV7-8 and TRBJ2-7; D might be TRBD1 (6 bases). CDR1 and CDR2 from the germline V gene are SGHVS and FQNEAQ. CDR3 length: 17 amino acids. V was clipped by 6 bases and J by 0 bases, with 21 bases between them.

The rearrangement links TRBV6-1 to TRBJ2-4; tentative D call: TRBD1 (6 bases). Germline V gives CDR1 MNHNS, CDR2 SASEGT. The V end lost 4 bases, the J end lost 1 base, and 23 bases lay between the germline ends. This CDR3 is built from 19 residues. DNA of the CDR3: TGTGCCAGCAGTGGGGCCCTCTACAGGGCCCCGAGGGCCAAAAACATTCAGTACTTC. Amino acids: CASSGALYRAPRAKNIQYF.

Concerning this clone: One end of the junction is discordant with germline, which a read error may explain. The genes are TRBV13 and TRBJ2-1; D unclear. Germline V gene sequence: CDR1 PRHDT, CDR2 FYEKMQ (reference sequence). This CDR3 contains 12 residues. The CDR3 region has the DNA TGTGCCGGCAGCTTACCATCGGGTGAGCAGTTCTTC. Translation gives CAGSLPSGEQFF.

The rearrangement uses TRBV2 and TRBJ1-4; the D is unclear. Germline V gene lookup returns CDR1 SNHLY and CDR2 FYNNEI. The length of the CDR3 is 13 residues. V lost 8 bases to trimming and J lost 6 bases, with 13 bases between them. CDR3 region: CASVPGLYEKLFF. CDR3 coding DNA: TGTGCCAGCGTCCCAGGTTTATATGAAAAACTGTTTTTT.

The chain couples TRBV4-1 to TRBJ2-7; 10 nucleotides align to TRBD2. The CDR3 loop spans 18 amino acids. Germline CDR1 is MGHRA and CDR2 is YSYEKL. The V gene end was trimmed by 2 bases and the J gene end by 5 bases; junction bases not matched to a gene: 15. CDR3 loop: CASSQYPASGGASNEQYF. The CDR3 DNA sequence: TGCGCCAGCAGCCAATACCCTGCGAGCGGGGGGGCCTCTAACGAGCAGTACTTC.

The sample holds one count of this clone. The rearrangement links TRBV27 to TRBJ2-7; a weak D match, TRBD2 (6 bases). Germline CDR1 is MNHEY and CDR2 is SMNVEV (reference sequence). Trimming removed 2 bases from V and 2 bases from J, with 16 bases in between. The CDR3 totals 16 residues. This chain's CDR3 is CASSLGMAGTPYEQYF. In DNA form, the CDR3 reads TGTGCCAGCAGTTTAGGTATGGCGGGGACCCCCTACGAGCAGTACTTC.